This TCR beta chain comes out of a study of blood T cell repertoires in COVID-19. About the study: COVID-19 samples collected from the United States, Italy and Spain covered acute and convalescent phases. Nucleic acid was either cDNA or gDNA, and it came from T cells, B-cell-depleted T cells, or PBMCs.

Original handling: Researchers report that nucleated cell counts were estimated from reference gene primer amplification. Generated by immunoSEQ multiplex PCR, the TCRdb table keeps only in-frame clones and is missing some. From that table come the V and J calls and clone size; the DNA was used to work out D and trimming. The repertoire holds roughly 230,000 clones, with roughly nine tenths as singletons. CDR1 and CDR2 from the germline V gene are KGHSH and LQKENI. The CDR3 spans 15 residues. J was trimmed by 6 bases and V by 1 base; bases with no gene match: 6. The gene calls are TRBV18 and TRBJ2-3; 8 positions match TRBD1. The TCR comes from a woman aged 40 to 55 who had recovered from COVID-19. The sequencing input was peripheral blood. CDR3 sequence (DNA): TGTGCCAGCTCACCACTTCCGAACAGGGGGGATACGCAGTATTTT. Translation gives CASSPLPNRGDTQYF.